Below, 23 T cell receptor beta chains from the same sample are listed, as sequenced in a study of human CD8 memory T cell subsets. By UMI-labeled 5' RACE, the TCR beta libraries were made. TCRdb re-called the 5' RACE reads and gives one entry per CDR3 protein, without DNA. The sample includes under 13,000 distinct CDR3 sequences. Source material: CD8+ T cells from PBMCs. The receptors shown here come from a human donor in good health.

Measured by frequency, this clonotype is medium-sized. The rearrangement joins TRBV6-2 or TRBV6-3 to TRBJ1-1. This CDR3 is 12 amino acids long. Germline CDR1 and CDR2: MNHEY and SVGEGT. CDR3 region: CASSYSRTEAFF.

Judged by frequency, this clonotype is medium-sized. J is TRBJ1-5 and V is TRBV28; TCRdb names TRBD1, which stays unverified in the absence of DNA. The CDR3 is made up of 17 amino acids. Per germline, CDR1 MDHEN and CDR2 SYDVKM. The CDR3 reads CASTSRQGPYSNQPQHF. Filled out from reference TRBV28 and TRBJ1-5, the complete variable domain reads DVKVTQSSRYLVKRTGEKVFLECVQDMDHENMFWYRQDPGLGLRLIYFSYDVKMKEKGDIPEGYSVSREKKERFSLILESASTNQTSMYLCASTSRQGPYSNQPQHFGDGTRLSIL.

The V and J genes are TRBV28 and TRBJ1-1. Germline V CDR1 and CDR2: MDHEN, SYDVKM. The CDR3 runs 15 residues. The CDR3 spells CASSFEWRSDTEAFF.

The chain joins TRBV9 to TRBJ2-1. Germline-derived CDR1 and CDR2 are SGDLS and YYNGEE. The CDR3 sequence is 16 residues long. CDR3 residues: CASSVADGSSYNEQFF.

The chain couples TRBV15 to TRBJ2-3; without DNA, the TCRdb call of TRBD1 cannot be checked. Germline V gene lookup returns CDR1 LNHNV and CDR2 YYDKDF (reference sequence). The CDR3 length is 14 residues. CDR3 region: CATSNSGDSDTQYF.

Measured by frequency, this clonotype is medium-sized (0.01 to 0.1%). The chain combines TRBV28 with TRBJ2-1. This CDR3 has 16 amino acids. Germline CDR1 MDHEN, CDR2 SYDVKM. The CDR3: CASRRWMEKKYNEQFF. The full variable domain, with the rest looked up from reference TRBV28 and TRBJ2-1, is DVKVTQSSRYLVKRTGEKVFLECVQDMDHENMFWYRQDPGLGLRLIYFSYDVKMKEKGDIPEGYSVSREKKERFSLILESASTNQTSMYLCASRRWMEKKYNEQFFGPGTRLTVL.

The rearrangement uses TRBV28 and TRBJ2-3; absent DNA, TCRdb's TRBD2 call cannot be checked. The CDR3 has 16 residues. The germline V gene encodes CDR1 MDHEN and CDR2 SYDVKM. The CDR3 sequence: CASSSLAGSQADTQYF.

The rearrangement links TRBV7-9 to TRBJ2-5; TCRdb calls TRBD1, which cannot be checked without DNA. CDR3 length equals 16 residues. CDR1 SEHNR and CDR2 FQNEAQ come from the germline V gene (reference sequence). The CDR3 here is CASSSAGHGGRETQYF.

The chain links TRBV2 to TRBJ1-1. There are 14 residues in the CDR3. Germline V lookup: CDR1 SNHLY, CDR2 FYNNEI. This chain's CDR3 is CASSEGRSNTEAFF.

This clonotype registers medium-sized (0.01 to 0.1%) by frequency. The V gene is TRBV15, the J gene TRBJ1-2; the D call from TCRdb, TRBD1, cannot be confirmed without DNA. CDR1 is LNHNV, CDR2 YYDKDF, per germline (reference sequence). CDR3 length: 13 residues. CDR3: CATSRDRGQSYTF.

The chain links TRBV24-1 to TRBJ2-1; no DNA is available, so the TRBD1 call from TCRdb remains unchecked. Looked up from germline, CDR1 is KGHDR and CDR2 is SFDVKD. The CDR3 spans 14 residues. CDR3 sequence reads: CATSRQGMGNEQFF.

V gene TRBV27 combines with J gene TRBJ2-1; TCRdb selects TRBD1, and the lack of DNA leaves this call unchecked. There are 15 residues in the CDR3. Per germline, CDR1 MNHEY and CDR2 SMNVEV (reference sequence). The CDR3 loop is CASSLGGAVGNEQFF.

The chain couples TRBV24-1 to TRBJ2-7. The CDR3 loop spans 13 amino acids. The germline CDR1 and CDR2 sequences are KGHDR and SFDVKD. The CDR3 sequence is CATSDPWAYEQYF.

This clonotype shows up as medium-sized by frequency. The rearrangement joins TRBV29-1 to TRBJ2-3; TCRdb gives TRBD2 as the D gene, but with no DNA this cannot be confirmed. There are 15 residues in the CDR3. Germline assignment: CDR1 SQVTM and CDR2 ANQGSEA. This chain's CDR3 is CSVEEHIGFEGTQYF.

The chain employs TRBV24-1 and TRBJ2-2. CDR3 size: 11 residues. Germline V gene data show CDR1 as KGHDR and CDR2 as SFDVKD. The CDR3 region is CATEETGELFF.

This chain links TRBV29-1 with TRBJ2-7; the TCRdb call, TRBD1, lacks DNA for checking. Germline V gene lookup returns CDR1 SQVTM and CDR2 ANQGSEA. CDR3 length equals 14 residues. The CDR3 sequence: CSVVCVDRAYEQYF.

This clonotype is identified as medium-sized (0.01 to 0.1%) from frequency. CDR3: CATSDTASNEQFF. This chain links TRBV24-1 with TRBJ2-1; TCRdb's D gene call, TRBD2, goes unchecked for lack of DNA. The CDR3 covers 13 residues. The V gene's germline CDR1 is KGHDR and CDR2 SFDVKD.

This chain uses TRBV7-8 with TRBJ2-3; the TRBD1 assignment by TCRdb is unverifiable without DNA. CDR3 length: 15 amino acids. Germline lookup yields CDR1 SGHVS and CDR2 FQNEAQ. The CDR3 reads CASSPLGEETDTQYF.

V usage is TRBV28 and J usage is TRBJ2-7; TCRdb returns TRBD1, unconfirmable since there is no DNA. The length of the CDR3 is 13 residues. Germline CDR1 reads MDHEN; CDR2 reads SYDVKM. The CDR3 protein is CASSFQGIYEQYF.

The chain has TRBV19 and TRBJ1-5; TCRdb picks TRBD1, but there is no DNA to check that call. Germline assignment: CDR1 LNHDA and CDR2 SQIVND (reference sequence). The CDR3 has 16 residues. The CDR3 loop is CASSIEGRTVSQPQHF.

The chain is built from TRBV6-2 or TRBV6-3 and TRBJ1-5; the TCRdb call, TRBD1, lacks DNA for checking. This CDR3 comprises 14 residues. Germline V CDR1 and CDR2: MNHEY, SVGEGT. The CDR3 loop reads CASSYGTGNQPQHF.

The genes are TRBV7-3 and TRBJ1-1; TCRdb's D call of TRBD1 is untestable without DNA. The germline gives CDR1 SGHTA, CDR2 FQGTGA. This CDR3 contains 14 residues. CDR3 loop: CASSPGWENTEAFF. The whole variable domain, filled in from reference TRBV7-3 and TRBJ1-1, reads GAGVSQTPSNKVTEKGKYVELRCDPISGHTALYWYRQSLGQGPEFLIYFQGTGAADDSGLPNDRFFAVRPEGSVSTLKIQRTERGDSAVYLCASSPGWENTEAFFGQGTRLTVV.

The CDR3 region is CASSFFVQPQHF. The chain is built from TRBV28 and TRBJ1-5. This CDR3 spans 12 amino acids. CDR1 and CDR2 from the germline V gene are MDHEN and SYDVKM.